Listed below are T cell receptor beta chains from one sample, sequenced in a study of cytomegalovirus exposure and HLA in healthy donors. Repertoires were generated with immunoSEQ multiplex PCR, while TCRdb's copy carries only in-frame clones and drops some. This sample's table reports around 100,000 clones. The sequenced sample was PBMCs. These receptors were taken from a man aged 40-49 years in good health and CMV-seropositive. CDR3s include the opening cysteine and the closing phenylalanine or tryptophan. The D gene is left open where the match is weak.

d_call	v_call	j_call	cdr3_aa	cdr3_nt
TRBD2	TRBV7-3	TRBJ2-6	CASSETLAGSSGANVLTF	TGTGCCAGTAGCGAAACGCTAGCGGGATCCTCTGGGGCCAACGTCCTGACTTTC
.	TRBV4-2	TRBJ2-7	CASSPLDSYSPKYF	TGTGCCAGCAGCCCTTTGGACAGCTACTCACCCAAGTACTTC
.	TRBV5-1	TRBJ2-3	CASSLWGPGDTQYF	TGCGCCAGCAGCTTGTGGGGGCCGGGGGATACGCAGTATTTT
TRBD2	TRBV9	TRBJ2-1	CASMTSGYNEQFF	TGTGCCAGCATGACTAGCGGTTACAATGAGCAGTTCTTC
.	TRBV5-1	TRBJ2-6	CASSLALISRANVLTF	TGCGCCAGCAGCTTGGCACTGATTTCCAGGGCCAACGTCCTGACTTTC
.	TRBV27	TRBJ1-5	CASSPTLNQPQHF	TGTGCCAGCAGCCCAACTTTAAATCAGCCCCAGCATTTT
.	TRBV6-5	TRBJ1-2	CASRGWTDTDYGYTF	TGTGCCAGCAGGGGGTGGACAGACACTGACTATGGCTACACCTTC
TRBD1	TRBV4-2	TRBJ2-6	CASSQQQGALSGANVLTF	TGTGCCAGCAGCCAGCAACAGGGGGCCCTCTCTGGGGCCAACGTCCTGACTTTC
.	TRBV5-1	TRBJ2-1	CASSSVQNNEQFF	TGCGCCAGCAGCTCGGTACAGAACAATGAGCAGTTCTTC
.	TRBV28	TRBJ2-5	CASSFVYTKETQYF	TGTGCCAGCAGTTTCGTCTATACCAAAGAGACCCAGTACTTC
TRBD1	TRBV5-1	TRBJ1-1	CASRQRQGDTEAFF	TGCGCCAGCAGACAGAGGCAGGGGGACACTGAAGCTTTCTTT
TRBD1	TRBV9	TRBJ1-4	CASSVEGTGGEKLFF	TGTGCCAGCAGCGTAGAAGGGACAGGGGGGGAAAAACTGTTTTTT
TRBD1	TRBV4-1	TRBJ2-3	CASSRNRGTQGDTQYF	TGCGCCAGCAGCCGTAACAGGGGGACGCAGGGGGATACGCAGTATTTT
.	TRBV15	TRBJ2-3	CATSSVGRDTDTQYF	TGTGCCACCAGCAGTGTCGGCAGGGACACAGATACGCAGTATTTT
.	TRBV25-1	TRBJ1-3	CASSAGQPQRNTIYF	TGTGCCAGCAGCGCAGGACAGCCCCAGAGAAACACCATATATTTT
.	TRBV5-1	TRBJ1-4	CASSLGAGLNEKLFF	TGCGCCAGCAGCTTGGGGGCAGGTTTAAATGAAAAACTGTTTTTT
TRBD2	TRBV6-1	TRBJ2-7	CASSESGIYEQYF	TGTGCCAGCAGTGAAAGCGGGATCTACGAGCAGTACTTC
TRBD2	TRBV18	TRBJ2-7	CASSPTSGQSEQYF	TGTGCCAGCTCACCGACTAGCGGGCAGAGTGAGCAGTACTTC
.	TRBV5-4	TRBJ2-1	CASSLRTPSDGNEQFF	TGTGCCAGCAGCTTGAGGACTCCGAGTGACGGAAATGAGCAGTTCTTC
TRBD2	TRBV14	TRBJ2-7	CASSPRGLAGGIEQYF	TGTGCCAGCAGCCCGAGAGGACTAGCGGGAGGTATCGAGCAGTACTTC
.	TRBV7-3	TRBJ2-3	CASSLGQSTDTQYF	TGTGCCAGCAGCTTAGGGCAAAGCACAGATACGCAGTATTTT
TRBD1	TRBV5-8	TRBJ2-2	CASSPTGPGELFF	TGTGCCAGCAGCCCGACAGGGCCCGGGGAGCTGTTTTTT
.	TRBV14	TRBJ1-4	CASSQAGVTEKLFF	TGTGCCAGCAGCCAGGCGGGGGTGACGGAAAAACTGTTTTTT
.	TRBV5-1	TRBJ2-6	CASSSMTGTGANVLTF	TGCGCCAGCAGCTCGATGACAGGAACTGGGGCCAACGTCCTGACTTTC
TRBD1	TRBV28	TRBJ1-4	CASKGIRDRDNEKLFF	TGTGCCAGCAAAGGGATCCGGGACAGGGATAATGAAAAACTGTTTTTT
.	TRBV15	TRBJ1-3	CATSRGGIPSGNTIYF	TGTGCCACCAGCAGAGGTGGCATTCCATCTGGAAACACCATATATTTT